The clone carrying this T cell receptor beta chain was counted ten times or more. The source of the sample is a study of molecular identifiers for immune sequencing clone quantification. V was trimmed by 3 bases and J by 5 bases, leaving 10 bases between them. This CDR3 region has 13 residues. Germline V gene sequence: CDR1 SEHNR, CDR2 FQNEAQ (reference sequence). MiXCR was run by TCRdb on the PCR reads, yielding one entry per CDR3 protein. The sample has about 500,000 distinct CDR3 sequences, about a fifth seen once. The specimen sequenced was naive CD8+ T cells from blood, with Jurkat cell RNA spiked in. Sample subset: FACS-sorted CD8+CD4-CCR7+CD45RA+ naive T cells. The V and J genes are TRBV7-9 and TRBJ1-1; D is possibly TRBD1 (6 bases). The TCR was taken from a human donor in good health. Some libraries in this study had Jurkat cell RNA spiked in. This CDR3 is CASSFPGETEAFF. The CDR3 nucleotides read TGTGCCAGCAGCTTTCCAGGGGAGACTGAAGCTTTCTTT.